A single T cell receptor beta chain is shown here with its context. Its cognate antigen has yet to be identified. Base quality data are lacking; no much larger clone is found one base away. The data are from a study of Ad26.COV2.S vaccination and SARS-CoV-2 variants (dated by TCRdb to the early 2020s). A note on the overall study: Donors in the vaccine arm were drawn from COV1001, a phase I-IIa trial of Ad26.COV2.S in healthy adults that was multicentre, randomized, double-blind and placebo-controlled. Blinding of investigators to trial group allocation was maintained during experiments and outcome assessment. TCRbeta repertoire sequencing served as the tool for gauging how specific and how broad the SARS-CoV-2-reactive T cell receptors were following Ad26.COV2.S vaccination. Participants in the trial were split at random into five groups of five each, receiving low-dose or high-dose Ad26.COV2.S once or twice, or else placebo on both occasions. Ad26.COV2.S was given intramuscularly at 5x10^10 or 1x10^11 viral particles, as a single shot or as two shots 56 days apart. A total of approximately 32 samples were included in the TCR-sequenced set, comprising roughly 19 Ad26.COV2.S vaccine recipients, 5 placebo recipients and 8 SARS-CoV-2 convalescent individuals.

The treatment or condition label, read with the paper, signifies: around 19 received Ad26.COV2.S at low or high dose, single or two shots; about 5 received placebo; per-sample allocation not given. Repertoires of vaccine and placebo recipients were sequenced from samples taken on day 63 after the first injection. Between 29 July and 7 August 2020, Cohort 1b enrolled about two dozen adults aged 18-55 years at one site in Boston, USA. As a vaccine, Ad26.COV2.S was a replication-incompetent adenovirus type 26 vector that expressed a prefusion-stabilized SARS-CoV-2 spike protein derived from the original Wuhan strain. The CDR3 has 17 amino acids, counting the end cysteine and phenylalanine. Kept here is only the CDR3 DNA, which spans 51 bases and is read in frame from base 1. V lost 3 bases and J lost 3 bases, and the count of bases not matched to a germline gene is 5. The germline V gene yields WSHSY for CDR1 and SAAADI for CDR2.

TCRbeta CDR3 regions were sequenced with the immunoSEQ Assay. After extraction, genomic DNA underwent amplification by bias-controlled multiplex PCR, followed by high-throughput sequencing. Concerning the study's data processing: Collapsing and filtering of sequences were performed to quantify the absolute abundance of each unique TCRbeta CDR3 region. T cell fraction was estimated by normalization of TCRbeta template counts to usable DNA, with usable DNA being measured through amplification of reference genes present in all nucleated cells. Repertoire TCRs were annotated as SARS-CoV-2-specific by exact matching of V gene, CDR3 amino acid sequence and J gene to a known reactive TCR set. The reference SARS-CoV-2 TCR set was obtained from MIRA and was filtered for enrichment in COVID-19-positive ImmuneCODE repertoires, whereby public or cross-reactive TCRs were removed. Using the MIRA antigens, annotated TCRs were further analysed by specific ORF or by position within an ORF. Depth was the summed frequency of annotated unique rearrangements, while breadth was defined as annotated unique rearrangements over total unique productive rearrangements. Group comparisons of TCR breadth used two-sided Wilcoxon rank-sum tests. The immuneACCESS repertoire file appears here via TCRdb, limited to in-frame rearrangements. These files lack a portion of the clones; in checked studies, under half of the deficit traces to unresolved V genes, and the cause of the others is not known. The D gene and trimming were derived from the DNA, and the V and J assignments and clone size from that table. Counted in this sample were some 350,000 clones; roughly 90% of them appeared once. Of the sample, 5% to 6.5% falls within the top ten clones.

What the study reported, not specific to this receptor: Spike-specific TCR breadth was higher in Ad26.COV2.S recipients than in placebo recipients (P = 0.0014). Non-spike TCR breadth was comparable between vaccine and placebo recipients, consistent with the vaccine containing only spike. Substantial breadth of spike-specific CD8+ and CD4+ T cell responses was reported after vaccination. Comparing responses between vaccine doses or regimens was not something the study was powered to do. The authors noted that the TCR breadth and depth analyses may have underestimated total T cell responses.

This TCR came from a person aged 18-65 years who received the Ad26.COV2.S COVID-19 vaccine or a placebo. Source: peripheral blood, taken in a trial of Ad26.COV2.S vaccine versus placebo. The rearrangement combines TRBV10-2 with TRBJ2-5; 15 bases in between match TRBD2. CDR3 region: CASSDGTSGGLKETQYF. The nucleotide sequence reads as follows: TGCGCCAGCAGTGATGGGACTAGCGGGGGGCTCAAAGAGACCCAGTACTTC.